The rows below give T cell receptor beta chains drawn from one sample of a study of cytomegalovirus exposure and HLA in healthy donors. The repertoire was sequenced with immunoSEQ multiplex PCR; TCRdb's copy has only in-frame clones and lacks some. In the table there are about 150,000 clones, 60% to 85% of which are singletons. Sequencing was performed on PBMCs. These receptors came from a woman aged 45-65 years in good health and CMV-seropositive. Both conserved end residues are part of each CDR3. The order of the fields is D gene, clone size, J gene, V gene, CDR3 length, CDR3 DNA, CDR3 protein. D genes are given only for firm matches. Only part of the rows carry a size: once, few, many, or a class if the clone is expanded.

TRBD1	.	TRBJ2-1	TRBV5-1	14	TGCGCCAGCAGCTTCGGGACAGCCTCCGGTGAGCAGTTCTTC	CASSFGTASGEQFF
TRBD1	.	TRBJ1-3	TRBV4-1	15	TGCGCCAGCAGCCGAACAGGGGACTCTGGAAACACCATATATTTT	CASSRTGDSGNTIYF
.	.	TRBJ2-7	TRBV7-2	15	TGTGCCAGCAGCTTGGGGCGGGGTGAATGGGGGGAGCAGTACTTC	CASSLGRGEWGEQYF
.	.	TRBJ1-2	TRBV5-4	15	TGTGCCAGCAGCCCTGTCCCCGGTGCCCCCTATGGCTACACCTTC	CASSPVPGAPYGYTF
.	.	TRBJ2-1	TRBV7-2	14	TGTGCCAGCAGTTTAGAGCGGAACTACAATGAGCAGTTCTTC	CASSLERNYNEQFF
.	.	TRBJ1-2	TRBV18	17	TGTGCCAGCTCACCTTTCCCCGGGACAAGGTGGGACTATGGCTACACCTTC	CASSPFPGTRWDYGYTF
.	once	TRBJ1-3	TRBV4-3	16	TGCGCCAGCAGCCAACAGGAACCCAGCTCTGGAAACACCATATATTTT	CASSQQEPSSGNTIYF
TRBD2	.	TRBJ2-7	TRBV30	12	TGTTCGCTAGGCGGGAGTTCTTACGAGCAGTACTTC	CSLGGSSYEQYF
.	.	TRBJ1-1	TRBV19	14	TGTGCCAGTAGTTTTCAGGGTTCGAACACTGAAGCTTTCTTT	CASSFQGSNTEAFF
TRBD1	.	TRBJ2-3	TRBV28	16	TGTGCCAGCAGGGCGGACAGGACTCGAATCACAGATACGCAGTATTTT	CASRADRTRITDTQYF
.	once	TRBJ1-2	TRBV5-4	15	TGTGCCAGCAGCTTGGACAGGGAAGGGGGCTATGGCTACACCTTC	CASSLDREGGYGYTF
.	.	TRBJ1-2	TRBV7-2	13	TGTGCCAGCAGCTCAGGACAGCCCTATGGCTACACCTTC	CASSSGQPYGYTF
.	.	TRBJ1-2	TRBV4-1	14	TGCGCCAGCAGCCAAGATCTGGCGAGAGGCGGCTACACCTTC	CASSQDLARGGYTF
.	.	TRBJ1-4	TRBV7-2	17	TGTGCCAGCAGCCCATCAGACACCGGCTCAACTAATGAAAAACTGTTTTTT	CASSPSDTGSTNEKLFF
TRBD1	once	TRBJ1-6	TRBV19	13	TGTGCCACCGAGGACAGGGGAAGGTCACCCCTCCACTTT	CATEDRGRSPLHF
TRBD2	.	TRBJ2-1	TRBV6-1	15	TGTGCCAGCAGTTGGACTAGCGGGACTCCCAATGAGCAGTTCTTC	CASSWTSGTPNEQFF
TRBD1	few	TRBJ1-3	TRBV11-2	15	TGTGCCAGCAGCCTAACAGGGGGCTCTGGAAACACCATATATTTT	CASSLTGGSGNTIYF
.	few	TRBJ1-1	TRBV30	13	TGTGCCTGGAGTGGGGGCGTGAACACTGAAGCTTTCTTT	CAWSGGVNTEAFF
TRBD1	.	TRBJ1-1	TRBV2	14	TGTGCCAGCAGATTCGATCAGGGGGTTACTGAAGCTTTCTTT	CASRFDQGVTEAFF
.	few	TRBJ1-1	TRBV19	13	TGTGCCAGTAGTACAGTCCTGGACACTGAAGCTTTCTTT	CASSTVLDTEAFF
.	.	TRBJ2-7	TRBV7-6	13	TGTGCCAGCGCCGAGGGGGATACCCGCGAGCAGTACTTC	CASAEGDTREQYF
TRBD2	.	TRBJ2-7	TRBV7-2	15	TGTGCCAGCAGCTCGGGACTAGCGGGCCTCGGGGAGCAGTACTTC	CASSSGLAGLGEQYF
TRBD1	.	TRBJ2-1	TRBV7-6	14	TGTGCCAGCAGCTTGACAGGGTCCGCCAATGAGCAGTTCTTC	CASSLTGSANEQFF
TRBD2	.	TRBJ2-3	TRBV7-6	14	TGTGCCAGCAGCTTAGGGGGAGGGGCAGATACGCAGTATTTT	CASSLGGGADTQYF
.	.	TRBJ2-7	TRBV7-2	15	TGTGCCAGCAGCTTTGACGAGCGAGGAGTCTACGAGCAGTACTTC	CASSFDERGVYEQYF
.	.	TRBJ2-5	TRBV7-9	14	TGTGCCAGCAGCTTCGGCGGGCAGGGGAATTTTCAGTACTTC	CASSFGGQGNFQYF
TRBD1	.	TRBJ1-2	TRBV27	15	TGTGCCAGCAGTTCCTGGACAGGGAATAACTATGGCTACACCTTC	CASSSWTGNNYGYTF
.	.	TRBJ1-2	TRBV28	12	TGTGCCAGCGGAAGGGGAGGCTATGGCTACACCTTC	CASGRGGYGYTF
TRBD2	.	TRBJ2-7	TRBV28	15	TGTGCCAGCAGTCTCCGGGACGGGGGGTCCGGCGAGCAGTACTTC	CASSLRDGGSGEQYF
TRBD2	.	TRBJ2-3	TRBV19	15	TGTGCCTCATCCGGGACTAGCGGGAGGACAGATACGCAGTATTTT	CASSGTSGRTDTQYF
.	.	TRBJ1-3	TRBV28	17	TGTGCCAGCAGTTATGGGGGGGGACCCAGCTCTGGAAACACCATATATTTT	CASSYGGGPSSGNTIYF
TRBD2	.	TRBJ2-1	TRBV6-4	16	TGTGCCAGCAGTGACGTGGGACTAGCGGGGCTCAATGAGCAGTTCTTC	CASSDVGLAGLNEQFF
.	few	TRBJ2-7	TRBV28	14	TGTGCCAGCAGTTTATGGGGGACTCCCTACGAGCAGTACTTC	CASSLWGTPYEQYF
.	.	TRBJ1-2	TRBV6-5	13	TGTGCCAGCAGCCCCAGGGAAGACTATGGCTACACCTTC	CASSPREDYGYTF
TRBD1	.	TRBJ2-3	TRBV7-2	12	TGTGCCAGCAGCTTGCAGGGGGCGCGGCAGTATTTT	CASSLQGARQYF
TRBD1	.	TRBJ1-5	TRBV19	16	TGTGCCAGTAGTGGAAGGACAGGACGTAGCAATCAGCCCCAGCATTTT	CASSGRTGRSNQPQHF
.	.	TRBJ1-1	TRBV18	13	TGTGCCAGCTCACCCTCGCCAGGTCGGGAAGCTTTCTTT	CASSPSPGREAFF
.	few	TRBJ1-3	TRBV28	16	TGTGCCAGCAGTTCACAGGGCCCTCAGTCCGGAAACACCATATATTTT	CASSSQGPQSGNTIYF
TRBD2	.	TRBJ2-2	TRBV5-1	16	TGCGCCAGCAGCACGGGACTAGCGGACTTGACCGGGGAGCTGTTTTTT	CASSTGLADLTGELFF
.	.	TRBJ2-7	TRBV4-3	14	TGCGCCAGCAGCCCCGAGGTGAGGTCCCACGAGCAGTACTTC	CASSPEVRSHEQYF
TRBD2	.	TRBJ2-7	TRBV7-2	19	TGTGCCAGCAGCCGAGCACTAGCGGGGGCCACCCTTTTCTCCTACGAGCAGTACTTC	CASSRALAGATLFSYEQYF
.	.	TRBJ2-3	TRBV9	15	TGTGCCAGCAGCGACGGACTCAAGCCCCCAGATACGCAGTATTTT	CASSDGLKPPDTQYF
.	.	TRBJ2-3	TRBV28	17	TGTGCCAGCAGTTCGGAGGCCCCCAACTTTGAGAGAGATACGCAGTATTTT	CASSSEAPNFERDTQYF
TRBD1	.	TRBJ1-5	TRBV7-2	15	TGTGCCAGCAGCTCAGGGGGCAGGGATAATCAGCCCCAGCATTTT	CASSSGGRDNQPQHF
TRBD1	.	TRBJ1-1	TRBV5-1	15	TGCGCCAGCAGCCAGTCCGGGACAGGTCACACTGAAGCTTTCTTT	CASSQSGTGHTEAFF
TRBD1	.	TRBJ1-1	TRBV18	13	TGTGCCAGCTCACCCGGACAGGGGGTGCCGTCTTTCTTT	CASSPGQGVPSFF
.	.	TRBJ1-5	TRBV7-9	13	TGTGCCAGCAGCCTCCAAGGGGGACAGCCCCAGCATTTT	CASSLQGGQPQHF
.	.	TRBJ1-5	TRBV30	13	TGTGCCTTGTCAAAGGAGAGCAATCAGCCCCAGCATTTT	CALSKESNQPQHF
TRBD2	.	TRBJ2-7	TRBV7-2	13	TGTGCCAGCAGCAATAGCGGGTCCTACGAGCAGTACTTC	CASSNSGSYEQYF
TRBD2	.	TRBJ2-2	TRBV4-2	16	TGTGCCAGCAGCCAGAGGACTAGCGGGAGTACCGGGGAGCTGTTTTTT	CASSQRTSGSTGELFF
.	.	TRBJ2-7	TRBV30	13	TGTGCCTGGAGTGCCACTTTCAGCGCGAAGCAGTACTTC	CAWSATFSAKQYF
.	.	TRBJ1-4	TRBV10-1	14	TGCGCCAGCCTCCGGGCCCGGGGAGATGAAAAACTGTTTTTT	CASLRARGDEKLFF
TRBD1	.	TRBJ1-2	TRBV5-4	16	TGTGCCAGCAGCTTGGCCTCGGGACAGGGAAGATATGGCTACACCTTC	CASSLASGQGRYGYTF
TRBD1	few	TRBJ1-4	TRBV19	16	TGTGCCAGTAGTATCAGGACAGGAGCGGCTAATGAAAAACTGTTTTTT	CASSIRTGAANEKLFF
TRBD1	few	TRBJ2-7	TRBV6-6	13	TGTGCCAGCAGAGGGGACAGTACCTACGAGCAGTACTTC	CASRGDSTYEQYF
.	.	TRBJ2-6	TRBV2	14	TGTGCCAGCACCAGGGACTCTGGGGCCAACGGCCTGACTTTC	CASTRDSGANGLTF
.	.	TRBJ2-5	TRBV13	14	TGTGCCAGCAGCTTAGGGAACAAAAAAGAGACCCAGTACTTC	CASSLGNKKETQYF
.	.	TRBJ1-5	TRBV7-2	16	TGTGCCAGCAGCTTAGTCGGCAGGGATCTTGGGCAGGCCCAGCATTTT	CASSLVGRDLGQAQHF
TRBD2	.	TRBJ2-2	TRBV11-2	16	TGTGCCAGCAGCCGTAGGACTAGCGCGGCCACCGGGGAGCTGTTTTTT	CASSRRTSAATGELFF